This paragraph covers one TCR beta chain sequence. This table comes from immunoSEQ multiplex PCR, and its TCRdb copy is limited to in-frame clones, with some not included. The sample lists tens of thousands of clones, roughly 90% occurring once. The data derive from a study of OX40 agonist ivuxolimab in advanced cancers. This CDR3 is built from 13 residues. Looked up from germline, CDR1 is SGHDT and CDR2 is YYEEEE. V shed 4 bases and J shed 2 bases, with 10 bases lying between them. The TCR originated in an adult with an advanced solid tumor such as melanoma, head and neck, liver or kidney cancer. Sequencing was performed on CD4+ or CD8+ T cells sorted from blood, taken in a trial of the OX40 agonist ivuxolimab. The chain carries TRBV5-6 and TRBJ2-7, with D hard to call. In DNA form, the CDR3 reads TGTGCCAGCAGCCAAATGCTCCCCTACGAGCAGTACTTC. Its translation is CASSQMLPYEQYF. Complete variable domain (other parts from reference TRBV5-6 and TRBJ2-7): DAGVTQSPTHLIKTRGQQVTLRCSPKSGHDTVSWYQQALGQGPQFIFQYYEEEERQRGNFPDRFSGHQFPNYSSELNVNALLLGDSALYLCASSQMLPYEQYFGPGTRLTVT.